Presented here are 27 T cell receptor beta chains from one specimen sequenced in a study of T cells after yellow fever vaccination (dated by TCRdb to about 2019). Interpreted using the paper, the treatment or condition label stands for: live attenuated yellow fever vaccine strain. The protocol used for the library was 5' RACE. The sample was run on an Illumina HiSeq 2500. The public reads were quality trimmed at Q25 with fastp and then assembled into clones with MiXCR by TCRdb, keeping productive beta chains. Rows matching on CDR3 protein sequence are summarized as one entry with the most common DNA and genes. The sample includes more than 95,000 distinct CDR3 sequences, with under 8.5% observed a single time. Clones ranked in the top ten supply around 2.7% of the sample. Sample: CD4+ T cells sorted from PBMCs, taken less than 11 days after the first yellow fever vaccination. The receptors derive from a man younger than 35 who received the YFV17D yellow fever vaccine.

This clonotype came up many times. The chain has TRBV7-9 and TRBJ2-3; TRBD2 might be the D (6 bases). The CDR3 loop spans 16 amino acids. Looked up from germline, CDR1 is SEHNR and CDR2 is FQNEAQ (reference sequence). The germline V and J ends were trimmed by 4 bases and 3 bases, with 17 bases remaining between them. The CDR3 loop reads CASSSITRGYTDTQYF. The CDR3 DNA reads as TGTGCCAGCAGCTCTATTACGCGGGGTTATACAGATACGCAGTATTTT.

This clonotype was counted many times. The genes are TRBV10-3 and TRBJ1-2, with no clear D. Trimming left V 10 bases short and J 1 base short, with 13 bases between. This CDR3 has 13 residues. CDR1 is ENHRY and CDR2 is SYGVKD in the germline V gene. The CDR3 region is CATVLTDNYGYTF. The CDR3 nucleotides are TGTGCCACCGTGCTGACCGATAACTATGGCTACACCTTC.

This clonotype was detected ten times or more. The chain couples TRBV20-1 to TRBJ1-5; D call uncertain. V lost 4 bases, J lost 6 bases, and 19 bases lay in between. Germline CDR1 reads DFQATT; CDR2 reads SNEGSKA (reference sequence). CDR3 size: 15 residues. As DNA, the CDR3 is TGCAGTGCTACCGGAGTGTTCCTGGGAGCTCAGCCCCAGCATTTT. Amino acid sequence: CSATGVFLGAQPQHF.

This clonotype was picked up many times. The chain carries TRBV6-5 and TRBJ1-3; D remains unclear. This CDR3 contains 13 residues. Germline CDR1 and CDR2: MNHEY and SVGAGI. V shed 0 bases and J shed 7 bases, with 7 bases lying between them. CDR3 sequence (DNA): TGTGCCAGCAGTTACTCCCCGGGGAACACCATATATTTT. Protein product: CASSYSPGNTIYF.

This clonotype was counted many times. The rearrangement joins TRBV7-2 to TRBJ1-3; D remains unclear. Trimming shortened V by 1 base and J by 4 bases, and 17 bases separated the two germline ends. This CDR3 has 17 residues. Germline V gene lookup returns CDR1 SGHTA and CDR2 FQGNSA. As DNA, the CDR3 is TGTGCCAGCAGCTTAGTGGCCGTTTTTAGTGTGGGAAACACCATATATTTT. Protein: CASSLVAVFSVGNTIYF.

With regard to this clonotype: This may be a read error: a much more frequent sequence differs by one nucleotide. The chain recombines TRBV5-1 with TRBJ2-5; tentatively, D is TRBD1 (6 bases). The CDR3 length is 13 residues. V was pared by 4 bases and J by 4 bases, with 11 bases between. Per the germline V gene, CDR1 is SGHRS and CDR2 is YFSETQ. The CDR3 region is CASSPGQRETQYF. The DNA of the CDR3 is TGCGCCAGCAGCCCTGGACAGCGAGAGACCCAGTACTTC.

This clonotype was seen many times. The rearrangement uses TRBV12-3 or TRBV12-4 and TRBJ2-2; D is unresolved. With 1 base removed from V and 2 bases from J, the gap between germline ends came to 8 bases. This CDR3 is 15 amino acids long. CDR3 sequence: CASSLVGGNTGELFF. CDR3 coding DNA: TGTGCCAGCAGTTTAGTTGGTGGAAACACCGGGGAGCTGTTTTTT.

This clonotype was observed at least ten times. The rearrangement joins TRBV12-3 or TRBV12-4 to TRBJ2-3, with D tentatively TRBD1 (6 bases). The CDR3 extends over 14 amino acids. Trimming stripped 7 bases from V and 3 bases from J, with 14 bases between. The CDR3 here is CASTLGGWTDTQYF. The DNA of the CDR3 is TGTGCCAGCACCTTAGGGGGTTGGACAGATACGCAGTATTTT.

This clonotype has only a few counts. The chain uses TRBV7-2 and TRBJ2-7; the match to TRBD1 covers 8 bases. The CDR3 is 15 amino acids. The J segment lost 2 bases and the V segment lost 5 bases, leaving 8 bases of the junction unmatched. CDR1 is SGHTA and CDR2 is FQGNSA in the germline V gene. In DNA, the CDR3 is TGTGCCAGCAGCACAACCGGGACAGGCACCTACGAGCAGTACTTC. Encoded protein: CASSTTGTGTYEQYF.

At least ten counts were recorded for this clonotype. J is TRBJ1-5 and V is TRBV12-3 or TRBV12-4, with D perhaps TRBD1 (5 bases). The V and J ends lost 1 base and 6 bases respectively, with 7 bases between them. The CDR3 runs 13 residues. CDR3 protein: CASSLGRAQPQHF. The CDR3 DNA reads TGTGCCAGCAGTTTAGGCAGGGCTCAGCCCCAGCATTTT.

This clonotype was detected a few times. The chain carries TRBV4-3 and TRBJ2-5, with TRBD2 matching 8 bases. V was pared by 0 bases and J by 0 bases, with 12 bases of the junction left unmatched. Germline CDR1 is LGHNA and CDR2 is YSLEER. The CDR3 runs 19 residues. The CDR3 sequence is CASSQDPRSSGGYQETQYF. CDR3 nucleotide sequence: TGCGCCAGCAGCCAAGACCCACGATCGAGCGGGGGATACCAAGAGACCCAGTACTTC.

This clonotype appeared many times. V gene TRBV10-3 combines with J gene TRBJ2-5; no firm D call. V lost 4 bases and J lost 0, with 3 bases in between. CDR1 ENHRY and CDR2 SYGVKD come from the germline V gene. The CDR3 contains 12 residues. CDR3 in amino acids: CAISGNQETQYF. The CDR3 DNA sequence: TGTGCCATCAGTGGAAACCAAGAGACCCAGTACTTC.

The table lists this clonotype with many counts. V is TRBV6-5 and J is TRBJ2-1; the D gene could be TRBD1 or TRBD2 (7 bases each). Germline V lookup: CDR1 MNHEY, CDR2 SVGAGI. CDR3 length: 16 amino acids. V dropped 0 bases and J dropped 10 bases, with 19 bases sitting between them. In DNA form, the CDR3 reads TGTGCCAGCAGTTACTCGGGCAGGGGGGGCTTTGGAGAGCAGTTCTTC. This translates into CASSYSGRGGFGEQFF.

The table lists this clonotype with many counts. The chain couples TRBV7-6 to TRBJ2-5; 8 bases match TRBD2. Germline CDR1 SGHVS, CDR2 FNYEAQ. Germline trimming cut 3 bases from V and 1 base from J; bases unmatched to any gene: 1. The CDR3 runs to 14 residues. The CDR3 spells CASSFRGGQETQYF. CDR3 bases: TGTGCCAGCAGCTTTCGGGGGGGCCAAGAGACCCAGTACTTC.

This clonotype came up many times. The chain joins TRBV5-1 to TRBJ2-1; 8 nucleotides line up with TRBD2. J gave up 5 bases and V 3 bases, and 16 bases lay outside the gene matches. The CDR3 spans 18 residues. CDR1 is SGHRS and CDR2 is YFSETQ in the germline V gene. The CDR3 DNA follows: TGCGCCAGCAGCTCTAGTGGCAGCGCGGGGGGTAGGGACAATGAGCAGTTCTTC. As protein: CASSSSGSAGGRDNEQFF.

This clonotype was recorded at least ten times. The CDR3 DNA sequence: TGTGCCACCAGCGGAGTAACCAAAAACATTCAGTACTTC. This gives the protein CATSGVTKNIQYF. V and J are TRBV15 and TRBJ2-4; D is uncertain. V lost 5 bases and J lost 2, with 7 bases in between. The CDR3 sequence is 13 residues long. Germline V CDR1 and CDR2: LNHNV, YYDKDF (reference sequence).

The chain links TRBV7-2 to TRBJ2-3, with 9 positions matching TRBD2. The CDR3 spans 13 residues. Unmatched junction bases numbered 4, after V lost 8 bases and J lost 4 bases. CDR1 is SGHTA, CDR2 FQGNSA, per germline. The CDR3: CASGQRGADTQYF. Written as DNA, the CDR3 is TGTGCCAGCGGCCAGCGGGGGGCAGATACGCAGTATTTT.

This clonotype has ten or more counts. This chain links TRBV5-1 with TRBJ2-5; D not certain. The V and J ends lost 0 bases and 2 bases respectively, with 2 bases between them. Germline CDR1 reads SGHRS; CDR2 reads YFSETQ. This CDR3 is 12 amino acids long. CDR3 DNA: TGCGCCAGCAGCTTGGAACAAGAGACCCAGTACTTC. Translated: CASSLEQETQYF.

This clonotype was counted at least ten times. This chain connects TRBV12-3 or TRBV12-4 to TRBJ2-1, with 9 bases that match TRBD2. V lost 7 bases to trimming and J lost 8 bases; unmatched junction nucleotides: 12. There are 15 residues in the CDR3. The DNA of the CDR3 is TGTGCCAGCACCCTAGCGGGGACCGAGAACCATGAGCAGTTCTTC. Its translation: CASTLAGTENHEQFF.

The chain combines TRBV11-3 with TRBJ2-2; 7 bases agree with TRBD2. Looked up from germline, CDR1 is SGHNT and CDR2 is YENEEA. The J segment lost 5 bases and the V segment lost 5 bases, leaving 14 bases of the junction unmatched. The CDR3 runs to 17 residues. The CDR3 DNA follows: TGTGCCAGCAGCCCCAATCGGGCGGGGGACGGGACCGGGGAGCTGTTTTTT. It encodes CASSPNRAGDGTGELFF.

Of note for this clonotype: A read error may explain this, as a much larger clone is one base away. The rearrangement uses TRBV7-9 and TRBJ1-2, with D possibly being TRBD1 (5 bases). The CDR3 has 12 amino acids. The germline CDR1 and CDR2 sequences are SEHNR and FQNEAQ (reference sequence). Here the CDR3 reads CASSRRDYVYTF. The CDR3 region has the DNA TGTGCCAGCAGCCGAAGGGACTATGTCTACACCTTC.

This clonotype was observed at least ten times. The chain joins TRBV4-2 to TRBJ2-3; 7 nucleotides match TRBD2. The germline V gene has CDR1 LGHNA and CDR2 YNFKEQ. CDR3 size: 16 residues. With V trimmed by 0 bases and J by 6 bases, 9 bases remained unmatched. Written as DNA, the CDR3 is TGTGCCAGCAGCCAAGATAGTTGGCTAGCGGCGGATACGCAGTATTTT. It specifies CASSQDSWLAADTQYF.

Note on this clonotype: A much more abundant neighbour one base away suggests this may be a read error. The V gene is TRBV7-2, the J gene TRBJ2-1, with unresolved D. The V and J ends lost 5 bases and 9 bases respectively, with 11 bases between them. The CDR3 loop spans 12 amino acids. Germline CDR1 reads SGHTA; CDR2 reads FQGNSA. The CDR3 DNA reads TGTGCCAGCAGCGGCGCCACTACTGAGCAGTTCTTC. Translated, it gives CASSGATTEQFF.

V is TRBV5-5 and J is TRBJ1-2, with 10 bases fitting TRBD1. The V gene end was trimmed by 8 bases and the J gene end by 5 bases; junction bases not matched to a gene: 3. From germline, CDR1 is SGHKS and CDR2 YYEKEE (reference sequence). The CDR3 covers 12 residues. CDR3 residues: CASGGQGYGYTF. The CDR3 coding sequence is TGTGCCAGTGGGGGACAGGGGTATGGCTACACCTTC.

The chain joins TRBV5-5 to TRBJ2-7; D is unresolved. CDR3 length: 15 amino acids. Germline CDR1 SGHKS, CDR2 YYEKEE (reference sequence). V dropped 2 bases and J dropped 7 bases, with 19 bases sitting between them. The CDR3 loop is CASSFPPGLIEEQYF. The CDR3 DNA sequence: TGTGCCAGCAGCTTCCCTCCAGGCCTAATCGAGGAGCAGTACTTC.

The sample holds many counts of this clonotype. V and J are TRBV2 and TRBJ1-5; D unclear. Between the trimmed V and J ends, which lost 2 bases and 4 bases, there was a span of 15 bases. CDR1 and CDR2 (germline): SNHLY, FYNNEI. The CDR3 has 16 amino acids. This CDR3 is CASSEYSRVFNQPQHF. The CDR3, as DNA: TGTGCCAGCAGTGAATATTCAAGGGTTTTTAATCAGCCCCAGCATTTT.

In this sample, this clonotype turned up many times. J is TRBJ2-5 and V is TRBV5-4; 10 nucleotides align to TRBD2. This CDR3 contains 15 residues. The V gene end was trimmed by 1 base and the J gene end by 2 bases; junction bases not matched to a gene: 2. Germline CDR1 and CDR2: SGHNT and YYREEE (reference sequence). Here the CDR3 reads CASSLQLAGQETQYF. The CDR3 DNA reads as TGTGCCAGCAGCTTGCAACTAGCGGGGCAAGAGACCCAGTACTTC. The full variable domain, with the rest looked up from reference TRBV5-4 and TRBJ2-5, is ETGVTQSPTHLIKTRGQQVTLRCSSQSGHNTVSWYQQALGQGPQFIFQYYREEENGRGNFPPRFSGLQFPNYSSELNVNALELDDSALYLCASSLQLAGQETQYFGPGTRLLVL.